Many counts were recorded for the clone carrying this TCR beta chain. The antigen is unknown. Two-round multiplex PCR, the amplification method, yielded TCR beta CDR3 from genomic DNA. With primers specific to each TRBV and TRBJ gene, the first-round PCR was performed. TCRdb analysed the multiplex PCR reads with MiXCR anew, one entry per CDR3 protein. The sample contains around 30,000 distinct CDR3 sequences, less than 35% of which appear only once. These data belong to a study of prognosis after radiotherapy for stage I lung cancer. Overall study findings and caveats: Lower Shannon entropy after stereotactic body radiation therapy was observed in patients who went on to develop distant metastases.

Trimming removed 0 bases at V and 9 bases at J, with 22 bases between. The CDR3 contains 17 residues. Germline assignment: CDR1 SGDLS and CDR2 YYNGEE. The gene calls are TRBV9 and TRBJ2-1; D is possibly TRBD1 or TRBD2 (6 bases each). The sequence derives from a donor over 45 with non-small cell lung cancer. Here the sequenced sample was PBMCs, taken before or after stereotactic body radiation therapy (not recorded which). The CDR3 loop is CASSVEGHPGAVGEQFF. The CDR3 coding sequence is TGTGCCAGCAGCGTAGAGGGACACCCGGGAGCGGTTGGTGAGCAGTTCTTC. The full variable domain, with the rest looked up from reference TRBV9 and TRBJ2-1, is DSGVTQTPKHLITATGQRVTLRCSPRSGDLSVYWYQQSLDQGLQFLIQYYNGEERAKGNILERFSAQQFPDLHSELNLSSLELGDSALYFCASSVEGHPGAVGEQFFGPGTRLTVL.